This note documents a single T cell receptor (beta chain) sequence. Its cognate antigen is unknown. This sample is part of a study of beta chain features in type 1 diabetes. Study results and caveats: Moderate yet significant TCRB CDR3 shortening was seen in Type 1 diabetes patients in all four CD4+ subsets. The naive, central memory and Treg TCRB repertoires looked more alike in patients than they did in healthy donors.

The junction had 6 bases not matched to a gene; V was cut back by 0 bases and J by 2 bases. The germline V gene has CDR1 SGDLS and CDR2 YYNGEE. CDR3 length: 16 residues. Investigators reverse transcribed all isolated RNA, so they sequenced expressed TCRB transcripts. Produced via immunoSEQ multiplex PCR; TCRdb's table is partial and in-frame only. This repertoire shows over 650,000 clones, 11% to 15% found once; its top ten account for just under 0.04%. Blood was drawn once from each donor into heparinised tubes. The draws averaged about 110 mL. Each sorted population was over 95% pure. This TCR derives from a young man with type 1 diabetes. The material sequenced was naive CD4+ T cells from blood. This sequence joins TRBV9 and TRBJ2-3; 7 positions agree with TRBD2. The CDR3 DNA reads as TGTGCCAGCAGCGTAGCTTCCGGGGGGATCACAGATACGCAGTATTTT. It yields the protein CASSVASGGITDTQYF. Full variable domain (rest looked up from reference TRBV9 and TRBJ2-3): DSGVTQTPKHLITATGQRVTLRCSPRSGDLSVYWYQQSLDQGLQFLIQYYNGEERAKGNILERFSAQQFPDLHSELNLSSLELGDSALYFCASSVASGGITDTQYFGPGTRLTVL.